Presented here are 16 T cell receptor beta chains from one specimen sequenced in a study of technical replicates of blood from a few donors. The repertoire was sequenced with immunoSEQ multiplex PCR; TCRdb's copy has only in-frame clones and lacks some. This table has about 56,000 clones, 90% to 95% appearing once. Sequencing used PBMCs. Receptors originate from a human donor in good health. Some clones in this sample may be carry-over from other donors' samples.

The chain carries TRBV9 and TRBJ2-2; TRBD1 matches 7 bases. The CDR3 has 13 residues. The ends lost 4 bases at V and 6 bases at J; junction bases unmatched: 3. The germline V gene encodes CDR1 SGDLS and CDR2 YYNGEE. CDR3 bases: TGTGCCAGCAGCATCGGGACAGCCGGGGAGCTGTTTTTT. Protein product: CASSIGTAGELFF.

J is TRBJ2-1 and V is TRBV5-1; tentatively, D is TRBD1 (5 bases). CDR3 length: 17 amino acids. CDR1 is SGHRS, CDR2 YFSETQ, per germline. V was clipped by 4 bases and J by 0 bases, with 17 bases between them. The chain's CDR3 is CASSPFSIDSSYNEQFF. The CDR3 DNA sequence: TGCGCCAGCAGCCCATTTTCGATAGACAGCTCCTACAATGAGCAGTTCTTC.

The chain carries TRBV4-1 and TRBJ2-5, with 10 bases lining up with TRBD2. The junction had 14 bases not matched to a gene; V was cut back by 0 bases and J by 4 bases. Germline-derived CDR1 and CDR2 are MGHRA and YSYEKL. This CDR3 comprises 19 residues. CDR3 region: CASSQDRGTSDVWGETQYF. The CDR3 nucleotides are TGCGCCAGCAGCCAAGATAGGGGGACTAGCGACGTTTGGGGAGAGACCCAGTACTTC.

This rearrangement joins TRBV4-1 to TRBJ1-2; D not certain. CDR3 length: 15 amino acids. Germline CDR1 is MGHRA and CDR2 is YSYEKL. Trimming shortened V by 3 bases and J by 8 bases, and 19 bases separated the two germline ends. Here the CDR3 DNA reads TGCGCCAGCAGCCACCCCGCTGGAGCTATCCGAGGCTACACCTTC. It specifies CASSHPAGAIRGYTF.

The J gene is TRBJ1-5, the V gene TRBV9; D not resolved. Per germline, CDR1 SGDLS and CDR2 YYNGEE. Trimming pared 0 bases from V and 1 base from J, leaving 8 bases between. The CDR3 covers 15 residues. The DNA of the CDR3 is TGTGCCAGCAGCGTAGGAGGCGTCAGCAATCAGCCCCAGCATTTT. Translating gives CASSVGGVSNQPQHF.

The rearrangement uses TRBV9 and TRBJ1-1; weak D call: TRBD1 (5 bases). The germline V gene has CDR1 SGDLS and CDR2 YYNGEE. Trimming shortened V by 3 bases and J by 1 base, and 7 bases separated the two germline ends. The CDR3 is 13 amino acids. The CDR3 bases are TGTGCCAGCAGCGGGGGGGAGAACACTGAAGCTTTCTTT. Amino acid sequence: CASSGGENTEAFF. Looking up the rest from reference TRBV9 and TRBJ1-1 gives the full variable domain: DSGVTQTPKHLITATGQRVTLRCSPRSGDLSVYWYQQSLDQGLQFLIQYYNGEERAKGNILERFSAQQFPDLHSELNLSSLELGDSALYFCASSGGENTEAFFGQGTRLTVV.

The chain has TRBV7-8 and TRBJ2-2, with 12 bases identical to TRBD2. Germline V gene sequence: CDR1 SGHVS, CDR2 FQNEAQ. V lost 4 bases to trimming and J lost 6 bases; unmatched junction nucleotides: 6. This CDR3 comprises 16 residues. CDR3 in amino acids: CASSSVTSGSPGELFF. CDR3 sequence (DNA): TGTGCCAGCAGCTCAGTGACTAGCGGGAGCCCCGGGGAGCTGTTTTTT.

V gene TRBV14 combines with J gene TRBJ2-5; D is perhaps TRBD1 (5 bases). Germline CDR1 is SGHDN and CDR2 is FVKESK. Trimming took 4 bases from V and 1 from J, leaving 16 bases between them. This CDR3 is 16 amino acids long. CDR3 bases: TGTGCCAGCAGCCGCATATCTTTGGGGCTCCAAGAGACCCAGTACTTC. The encoded protein is CASSRISLGLQETQYF.

The gene calls are TRBV18 and TRBJ2-1, with D possibly matching TRBD2 (6 bases). From germline, CDR1 is KGHSH and CDR2 LQKENI. V gave up 6 bases and J gave up 7 bases, with 16 bases separating them. The CDR3 sequence is 14 residues long. CDR3: CASSPRDSGNEQFF. CDR3 nucleotides: TGTGCCAGCTCCCCCCGGGACTCAGGGAATGAGCAGTTCTTC.

This sequence joins TRBV6-5 and TRBJ1-5, with 10 bases identical to TRBD1. The germline gives CDR1 MNHEY, CDR2 SVGAGI. J was trimmed by 1 base and V by 6 bases; bases with no gene match: 3. This CDR3 contains 15 residues. The CDR3 coding sequence is TGTGCCAGCAGCCGGACAGGGGGAAGCAATCAGCCCCAGCATTTT. Translation gives CASSRTGGSNQPQHF.

The chain combines TRBV15 with TRBJ1-1; D not certain. This CDR3 is built from 13 residues. Trimming removed 3 bases from V and 10 bases from J, with 15 bases in between. The germline gives CDR1 LNHNV, CDR2 YYDKDF (reference sequence). The DNA of the CDR3 is TGTGCCACCAGCAGGAGGGCAGGCGAGGTAGCTTTCTTT. Protein product: CATSRRAGEVAFF.

The chain is built from TRBV29-1 and TRBJ2-2; 10 bases match TRBD2. Germline-derived CDR1 and CDR2 are SQVTM and ANQGSEA. The CDR3 length is 15 residues. V lost 3 bases and J lost 2; bases outside the gene matches: 3. Written as DNA, the CDR3 is TGCAGCGTTGACCCTAGCGGGAGTAACACCGGGGAGCTGTTTTTT. Encoded protein: CSVDPSGSNTGELFF.

The chain uses TRBV27 and TRBJ2-7; 7 bases align to TRBD1. V was pared by 3 bases and J by 0 bases, with 8 bases of the junction left unmatched. Germline V lookup: CDR1 MNHEY, CDR2 SMNVEV (reference sequence). This CDR3 comprises 16 residues. The CDR3 DNA reads TGTGCCAGCAGTTTCCCCGGGACAGTTCACTCCTACGAGCAGTACTTC. Residues: CASSFPGTVHSYEQYF.

The V gene is TRBV7-9, the J gene TRBJ1-4, with TRBD1 identical over 8 bases. Germline CDR1 is SEHNR and CDR2 is FQNEAQ (reference sequence). V was pared by 1 base and J by 7 bases, with 5 bases of the junction left unmatched. The CDR3 spans 15 residues. CDR3: CASSLGQGTGEKLFF. The CDR3 DNA is TGTGCCAGCAGCTTAGGACAGGGGACGGGTGAAAAACTGTTTTTT.

The chain joins TRBV5-1 to TRBJ1-1, with a weak D call TRBD1 (5 bases). V gave up 0 bases and J gave up 8 bases, with 8 bases separating them. CDR3 length: 12 amino acids. Germline CDR1 reads SGHRS; CDR2 reads YFSETQ. This CDR3 is CASSLAGPEAFF. The DNA for the CDR3 is TGCGCCAGCAGCTTGGCAGGGCCCGAAGCTTTCTTT.

The gene calls are TRBV4-3 and TRBJ2-5, with D unclear. Germline values: CDR1 LGHNA, CDR2 YSLEER. Trimming took 1 base from V and 5 from J, leaving 11 bases between them. CDR3 length: 14 amino acids. Here the CDR3 DNA reads TGCGCCAGCAGCCAAGCGGGTGGTAGTGAGACCCAGTACTTC. It translates to CASSQAGGSETQYF.